Described below is a single T cell receptor beta chain sequence and its context. Its antigen is unidentified. The read falls 3 residues short of the CDR3 end, and the missing part is taken from the germline J gene. The data were obtained in a study of T cells in women clearing cervical HPV infection. Study information: Controls were women whose single incident HPV16 infection cleared within 12 months without precancer or cancer. For cases, blood was sampled a median about 150 days after lesion detection, interquartile range roughly 80 to 200 days.

Study results and limitations: Combining TCR richness with V gene abundances gave approximately 0.8 AUC.

This CDR3 has 15 amino acids. CDR1 and CDR2 (germline): SGHDN, FVKESK. Genomic DNA, averaging about 1,200 ng per sample, yielded TCR beta CDR3 via immunoSEQ. Sequenced by immunoSEQ multiplex PCR; TCRdb stores in-frame clones only, minus some. The data include 42,000 or so clones; the top ten clones carry less than 6%. The sample consisted of blood buffy coat. The genes are TRBV14 and TRBJ1-1; unclear D gene. The TCR sequence derives from a woman aged 18 to 75 with a cervical HPV16 infection that either progressed to CIN3+ or cleared (not recorded which). The CDR3 bases that were read are TGTGCCAGCAGCCAAAGAAATGTTGTCACCGGGGAA. Its protein is CASSQRNVVTGE. The entire CDR3 is CASSQRNVVTGEAFF.